This TCR beta chain stems from a study of blood T cell repertoires in COVID-19. Study details: Both acute and convalescent COVID-19 samples were obtained from the United States, Italy and Spain.

Sequenced by immunoSEQ multiplex PCR; TCRdb stores in-frame clones only, minus some. The table has around 28,000 clones, more than 70% seen once. Between the trimmed V and J ends, which lost 6 bases and 7 bases, there was a span of 12 bases. Germline V gene data show CDR1 as MNHEY and CDR2 as SVGEGT. The CDR3 length is 12 residues. Sequenced material: peripheral blood. This clonotype was obtained from a human donor in a cohort sampled during active COVID-19. This chain links TRBV6-2 or TRBV6-3 with TRBJ1-2; no clear D gene. The CDR3 sequence: CASSLSGVGYTF. In nucleotides, the CDR3 is TGTGCCAGCAGCCTCAGTGGAGTTGGCTACACCTTC.